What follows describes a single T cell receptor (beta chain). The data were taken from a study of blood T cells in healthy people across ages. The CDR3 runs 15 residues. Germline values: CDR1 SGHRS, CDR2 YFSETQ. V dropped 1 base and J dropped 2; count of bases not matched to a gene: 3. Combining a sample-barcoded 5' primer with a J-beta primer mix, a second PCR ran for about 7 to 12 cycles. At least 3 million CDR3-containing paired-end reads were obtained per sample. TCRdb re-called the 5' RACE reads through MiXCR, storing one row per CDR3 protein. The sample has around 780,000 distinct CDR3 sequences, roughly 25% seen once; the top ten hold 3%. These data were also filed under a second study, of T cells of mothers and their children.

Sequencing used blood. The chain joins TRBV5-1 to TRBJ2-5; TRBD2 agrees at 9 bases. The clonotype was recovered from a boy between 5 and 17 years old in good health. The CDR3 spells CASSLLAGTQETQYF. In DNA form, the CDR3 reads TGCGCCAGCAGCTTGCTAGCGGGGACTCAAGAGACCCAGTACTTC.